Given below is one TCR beta chain in context. The data were taken from a study of blood T cell repertoires in COVID-19. Study details: Nucleic acid was either cDNA or gDNA, and it came from T cells, B-cell-depleted T cells, or PBMCs.

The CDR3 is 15 amino acids. V shed 6 bases, J shed 0 bases, and the junction held 3 bases outside the gene matches. CDR1 is MGHDK and CDR2 is SYGVNS in the germline V gene. Produced via immunoSEQ multiplex PCR; TCRdb's table is partial and in-frame only. The table has tens of thousands of clones, just over 85% seen once; the top ten hold 25% to 35%. The clonotype was recovered from a man aged 50 to 59 with active or convalescent COVID-19. The source material was peripheral blood. This chain uses TRBV25-1 with TRBJ1-3; 9 positions agree with TRBD1. The CDR3 protein is CASRGQGLSGNTIYF. The DNA of the CDR3 is TGTGCCAGCAGGGGACAGGGCCTCTCTGGAAACACCATATATTTT.